There are a few counts of the clone carrying this T cell receptor beta chain. The target antigen is unknown. This entry belongs to a study of T cell repertoires in cytomegalovirus infection. TCRdb redid the calling of the reads with MiXCR, one entry per CDR3 protein. The table has roughly 150,000 distinct CDR3 sequences, 32% seen once. Study-wide findings and caveats: Dominating the ex vivo response were HLA-C-restricted CMV-specific TCR beta clonotypes.

The CDR3 consists of 14 residues. Trimming cost V 2 bases and J 6 bases, with 10 bases left between them. Germline V gene sequence: CDR1 SGHVT, CDR2 SQSDAQ. The chain carries TRBV7-4 and TRBJ1-4, with D possibly TRBD1 on 6 matching bases. This specimen consisted of CD8+ T cells from cultured PBMCs, obtained from culture after CMV antigen stimulation. The sequence derives from a human donor in good health (CMV status not recorded). Some clones in this sample may be carry-over from other donors' samples. The CDR3 coding sequence is TGTGCCAGCAGCTTAATGGGGGGCTATGAAAAACTGTTTTTT. This encodes CASSLMGGYEKLFF.